This entry is about one TCR beta chain. Its antigen remains unknown. The data stem from a study of cytomegalovirus exposure and HLA in healthy donors. The V and J ends lost 2 bases and 6 bases, in that order; junction bases with no gene match: 5. The CDR3 totals 16 residues. CDR1 and CDR2 (germline): MNHEY, SVGAGI. General study points: There were some V segments, including TRBV6-2 and TRBV6-3, excluded as indistinguishable. Immune exposure was documented only through CMV serostatus. Cytomegalovirus-associated TCR beta chains were listed, numbering 164. Among the most significant clusters, several appeared linked to common viral pathogens in a later analysis.

Both 60 Vbeta primers and 13 Jbeta primers went into the PCR. Produced via immunoSEQ multiplex PCR; TCRdb's table is partial and in-frame only. The data contain some 85,000 clones, more than 60% of them singletons. This clonotype was sampled from a young man in good health and CMV-seropositive. The rearrangement uses TRBV6-5 and TRBJ2-3; 13 bases agree with TRBD2. Sequenced material: PBMCs. CDR3 sequence (DNA): TGTGCCAGCAGTTACCGACTAGCGGGAGGTTCGGATACGCAGTATTTT. Translating it yields CASSYRLAGGSDTQYF.